The 15 T cell receptor beta chains below were found in one sample sequenced in a study of T cells after yellow fever vaccination. TCRdb re-analysed the 5' RACE reads in MiXCR, keeping a single row per CDR3 protein. The sample holds 550,000 to 750,000 distinct CDR3 sequences, roughly 13% seen once. The material sequenced was PBMCs, taken on the day of the yellow fever booster vaccination. The receptors were gathered from a man aged 25 to 45 who received the YFV17D yellow fever vaccine.

To note about this clonotype: A much larger clone lies one base from this, so it may be a read error. This likely comes from a read error, as the CDR3 has no conserved phenylalanine or tryptophan at its end. V gene TRBV9 combines with J gene TRBJ2-5, with D perhaps TRBD2 (5 bases). Trimming left V 0 bases short and J 5 bases short, with 11 bases between. Germline V gives CDR1 SGDLS, CDR2 YYNGEE. This CDR3 spans 14 amino acids. This CDR3 reads CASSVDPGMETQYL. The CDR3 coding sequence is TGTGCCAGCAGCGTAGATCCGGGGATGGAGACCCAGTACCTC.

This clonotype was counted a few times. The chain has TRBV5-1 and TRBJ2-2; 7 nucleotides agree with TRBD2. V lost 3 bases to trimming and J lost 2 bases; unmatched junction nucleotides: 7. CDR3 length equals 16 residues. CDR1 and CDR2 from the germline V gene are SGHRS and YFSETQ. The CDR3 DNA is TGCGCCAGCAGCTCTCGGACTAGAGGAAACACCGGGGAGCTGTTTTTT. Encoded protein: CASSSRTRGNTGELFF.

This clonotype was detected only a few times. V is TRBV2 and J is TRBJ2-3; D is uncertain. This CDR3 is 15 amino acids long. Germline CDR1 SNHLY, CDR2 FYNNEI. Trimming removed 5 bases at V and 1 base at J, with 13 bases between. The CDR3 bases are TGTGCCAGCAGTTTTGGGCCCCGTCGCACAGATACGCAGTATTTT. It encodes CASSFGPRRTDTQYF.

The V call is TRBV20-1, the J call TRBJ2-1; 8 nucleotides agree with TRBD2. Trimming at V came to 5 bases and at J to 0 bases, leaving 12 bases not matched to a gene. Germline CDR1 DFQATT, CDR2 SNEGSKA (reference sequence). The CDR3 has 17 amino acids. The CDR3 bases are TGCAGTGCTGTCCTGAGGGGCGGGAGGTTCTCCTACAATGAGCAGTTCTTC. This sequence encodes CSAVLRGGRFSYNEQFF.

This chain links TRBV6-2 or TRBV6-3 with TRBJ2-7; the D gene is possibly TRBD2 (6 bases). The germline V and J ends were trimmed by 5 bases and 3 bases, with 14 bases remaining between them. Germline CDR1 is MNHEY and CDR2 is SVGEGT. This CDR3 has 14 residues. CDR3 nucleotide sequence: TGTGCCAGCAGTACTCCGGGACTCTTCTACGAGCAGTACTTC. This codes for CASSTPGLFYEQYF.

This clonotype showed up just a few times. The CDR3 nucleotides read TGTGCCACCTACCACTGGACAGGTGCGACCGGGGAGCTGTTTTTT. Its translation: CATYHWTGATGELFF. The rearrangement uses TRBV27 and TRBJ2-2; TRBD1 aligns across 7 bases. The CDR3 has 15 residues. Per germline, CDR1 MNHEY and CDR2 SMNVEV (reference sequence). Trimming at V came to 10 bases and at J to 5 bases, leaving 13 bases not matched to a gene.

The chain combines TRBV11-2 with TRBJ2-5; tentative D call: TRBD2 (5 bases). The CDR3 runs to 15 residues. V lost 5 bases and J lost 5, with 18 bases in between. CDR1 is SGHAT, CDR2 FQNNGV, per germline. CDR3 region: CASSPTATGEETQYF. The CDR3 DNA is TGTGCCAGCAGCCCCACAGCTACCGGGGAGGAGACCCAGTACTTC. Full variable domain (rest looked up from reference TRBV11-2 and TRBJ2-5): EAGVAQSPRYKIIEKRQSVAFWCNPISGHATLYWYQQILGQGPKLLIQFQNNGVVDDSQLPKDRFSAERLKGVDSTLKIQPAKLEDSAVYLCASSPTATGEETQYFGPGTRLLVL.

The rearrangement joins TRBV3-1 to TRBJ2-7; TRBD2 aligns across 13 bases. The V gene's germline CDR1 is LGHDT and CDR2 YNNKEL (reference sequence). The V segment lost 4 bases and the J segment 2 bases; nucleotides outside the gene matches: 11. The CDR3 extends over 18 amino acids. The DNA for the CDR3 is TGTGCCAGCAGCCCCAGACTAGCGGGAGGAATCTATACCTACGAGCAGTACTTC. Its translation: CASSPRLAGGIYTYEQYF.

Only a few counts were recorded for this clonotype. The chain combines TRBV3-1 with TRBJ2-7, with a tentative D call TRBD2 (5 bases). Between the trimmed V and J ends, which lost 1 base and 2 bases, there was a span of 12 bases. Looked up from germline, CDR1 is LGHDT and CDR2 is YNNKEL (reference sequence). The CDR3 spans 15 residues. The CDR3 is CASSQGYRGTYEQYF. CDR3 DNA sequence: TGTGCCAGCAGCCAAGGATACCGGGGAACCTACGAGCAGTACTTC.

A few counts support this clonotype. This sequence joins TRBV29-1 and TRBJ2-3, with TRBD1 as a possible D gene (5 bases). V was pared by 3 bases and J by 14 bases, with 15 bases between. Germline V lookup: CDR1 SQVTM, CDR2 ANQGSEA. The CDR3 length is 11 residues. CDR3 sequence (DNA): TGCAGCGTTGATTCGCAGGGCTCCGCGTATTTT. Residues: CSVDSQGSAYF.

This clonotype occurred many times. V is TRBV27 and J is TRBJ2-3, with D unclear. The V end lost 5 bases, the J end lost 1 base, and 10 bases lay between the germline ends. This CDR3 has 14 amino acids. CDR1 and CDR2 from the germline V gene are MNHEY and SMNVEV (reference sequence). For the CDR3, the DNA is TGTGCCAGCAGTGCCGGCCTGCGCACAGATACGCAGTATTTT. Translating gives CASSAGLRTDTQYF.

This clonotype was detected only a few times. The chain combines TRBV5-1 with TRBJ2-7, with 8 bases lining up with TRBD2. This CDR3 region has 14 residues. Per the germline V gene, CDR1 is SGHRS and CDR2 is YFSETQ. V lost 7 bases to trimming and J lost 2 bases; unmatched junction nucleotides: 8. Here the CDR3 reads CASFLAGKPYEQYF. CDR3 nucleotide sequence: TGCGCCAGCTTTTTAGCGGGAAAACCCTACGAGCAGTACTTC.

The chain uses TRBV24-1 and TRBJ2-5; TRBD1 is a possible D gene (5 bases). In germline, CDR1 is KGHDR, CDR2 SFDVKD. The CDR3 runs to 14 residues. V was pared by 3 bases and J by 5 bases, with 12 bases between. Here the CDR3 reads CATSDNPGRETQYF. In nucleotides, the CDR3 is TGTGCCACCAGTGATAATCCAGGGCGGGAGACCCAGTACTTC.

The chain recombines TRBV20-1 with TRBJ2-5; TRBD1 is a possible D gene (5 bases). The V end was cut by 0 bases, the J end by 2 bases, with 22 bases between. Germline CDR1 and CDR2: DFQATT and SNEGSKA (reference sequence). The CDR3 contains 18 residues. CDR3 coding DNA: TGCAGTGCTAGAGACCACATTGTAAAAGGGGCAAGTCAAGAGACCCAGTACTTC. This gives the protein CSARDHIVKGASQETQYF.

This clonotype was seen a few times. The chain combines TRBV2 with TRBJ2-7; D remains unclear. V lost 0 bases to trimming and J lost 6 bases, with 9 bases between them. Germline values: CDR1 SNHLY, CDR2 FYNNEI. The CDR3 covers 13 residues. The CDR3 sequence: CASSEATRSEQYF. CDR3 nucleotide sequence: TGTGCCAGCAGTGAAGCGACCAGGTCCGAGCAGTACTTC.